Sequencing of this T cell receptor beta chain was carried out in a study of cytomegalovirus exposure and HLA in healthy donors. The study, taken as a whole, reports: Investigators reported 164 TCR beta chains as tied to cytomegalovirus.

Germline values: CDR1 MNHEY, CDR2 SVGAGI. Trimming cost V 2 bases and J 15 bases; bases outside gene matches: 6. The CDR3 covers 12 residues. Researchers ran the PCR with 60 Vbeta and 13 Jbeta primers. The table came from immunoSEQ multiplex PCR; TCRdb's copy has only in-frame clones and leaves some out. The table has about 120,000 clones, roughly three quarters seen once. Remarks on this clone: As yet, its antigen is unknown.

This receptor was identified in a man aged 25 to 40 in good health and CMV-seropositive. The chain links TRBV6-5 to TRBJ2-1; 8 positions agree with TRBD1. The sequencing sample was made of PBMCs. For the CDR3, the DNA is TGTGCCAGCAGTTACCCAGGACAGGGTCCGTTCTTC. It is translated as CASSYPGQGPFF.